This TCR beta chain was obtained from a study of cytomegalovirus exposure and HLA in healthy donors. CDR3 length: 15 residues. CDR1 and CDR2 (germline): SGDLS, YYNGEE. J was trimmed by 0 bases and V by 3 bases; bases with no gene match: 3. PCR used 60 Vbeta primers and 13 Jbeta primers. Profiled with immunoSEQ multiplex PCR; TCRdb holds only in-frame clones, not every one. The profile shows 110,000 or so clones, more than 60% of them singletons. The specimen sequenced was PBMCs. This TCR came from a male donor in good health and CMV-seronegative. This sequence joins TRBV9 and TRBJ1-3; TRBD1 aligns across 7 bases. The CDR3 bases are TGTGCCAGCAGCGGGGGGGACAGCTCTGGAAACACCATATATTTT. Protein sequence: CASSGGDSSGNTIYF.